This TCR beta chain stems from a study of shared clonotypes between healthy human individuals. Overall study results and limits: It was expected that sequencing depth would affect clonotype sharing among donors. Among the subsets, naive ones generally showed larger estimated richness than memory ones.

Comments on this clone: Its antigen is still unknown.

Per sorted-subset replicate PCR, input was 200 to 250 ng DNA, representing around 30,000 T cell genomes. Sequencing was performed with immunoSEQ multiplex PCR; in TCRdb, only in-frame clones are kept and a portion is missing. The top ten clones hold approximately 0.13% of a sample with millions of clones, 85% to 95% of them seen once. Germline CDR1 reads MNHEY; CDR2 reads SVGAGI. Trimming stripped 5 bases from V and 5 bases from J, with 9 bases between. The CDR3 is 12 amino acids. The split of CD4+ cells yielded CD45RA+ naive and CD45RA-negative memory subsets. The clonotype was recovered from a man younger than 35 in good health. The sequenced sample was naive CD4+ T cells sorted from blood. The subset: CD45RA+ positively selected. The V and J genes are TRBV6-5 and TRBJ1-1; the D is unclear. The CDR3 reads CASSDSWTEAFF. The CDR3 DNA follows: TGTGCCAGCAGTGATTCGTGGACTGAAGCTTTCTTT.